The 7 T cell receptor beta chains below were found in one sample sequenced in a study of radiation and T cells in renal cell carcinoma. Time point meaning: blood 2 weeks post-SBRT. Documented treatment: 15 Gy SBRT to primary tumor, nephrectomy 4 weeks later. The data were produced by immunoSEQ multiplex PCR, yet TCRdb's version contains in-frame clones alone and is incomplete. The repertoire has 100,000 to 150,000 clones, over 75% of them found once; the top ten carry 5.8%. Specimen: blood, collected from a patient whose treatment included radiotherapy and nephrectomy. The receptors were gathered from a man aged 45-65 years with renal cell carcinoma.

The chain uses TRBV5-1 and TRBJ2-7; TRBD2 agrees at 7 bases. V lost 3 bases to trimming and J lost 2 bases; unmatched junction nucleotides: 17. This CDR3 comprises 18 residues. The V gene's germline CDR1 is SGHRS and CDR2 YFSETQ. The CDR3 is CASSYQGGTVGWTYEQYF. In DNA form, the CDR3 reads TGCGCCAGCAGCTACCAGGGAGGGACCGTGGGATGGACCTACGAGCAGTACTTC.

This clone was observed a handful of times. This chain joins TRBV7-9 and TRBJ1-1; a weak D match, TRBD1 (6 bases). Trimming removed 5 bases at V and 2 bases at J, with 9 bases between. The length of the CDR3 is 13 residues. CDR1 SEHNR and CDR2 FQNEAQ come from the germline V gene (reference sequence). The CDR3 protein is CASSAQGNTEAFF. The DNA for the CDR3 is TGTGCCAGCAGCGCACAGGGCAACACTGAAGCTTTCTTT.

The sample holds a few counts of this clone. The gene calls are TRBV19 and TRBJ2-3; D is perhaps TRBD1 or TRBD2 (5 bases each). V lost 2 bases, J lost 4 bases, and 13 bases lay in between. The CDR3 has 15 residues. Germline CDR1 reads LNHDA; CDR2 reads SQIVND (reference sequence). The CDR3 protein is CASSIRGLGADTQYF. For the CDR3, the DNA is TGTGCCAGTAGTATACGGGGCCTCGGGGCAGATACGCAGTATTTT. The whole variable domain, filled in from reference TRBV19 and TRBJ2-3, reads DGGITQSPKYLFRKEGQNVTLSCEQNLNHDAMYWYRQDPGQGLRLIYYSQIVNDFQKGDIAEGYSVSREKKESFPLTVTSAQKNPTAFYLCASSIRGLGADTQYFGPGTRLTVL.

The rearrangement joins TRBV5-1 to TRBJ2-7; 7 nucleotides agree with TRBD1. This CDR3 has 14 amino acids. Trimming cost V 0 bases and J 5 bases; bases outside gene matches: 5. Germline V lookup: CDR1 SGHRS, CDR2 YFSETQ. The CDR3 reads CASSLVNRGNEQYF. CDR3 bases: TGCGCCAGCAGCTTGGTTAACAGGGGCAACGAGCAGTACTTC.

In regard to this clone: A read error is likely, as this CDR3 ends without the conserved phenylalanine or tryptophan. The DNA is omitted, as the CDR3 cannot be located on it reliably, and the CDR3 follows TCRdb's listing. Here the CDR3 reads CASSKARETFFA. V gene TRBV6-6 combines with J gene TRBJ1-4. The CDR3 adds up to 12 amino acids, both ends counted. CDR1 is MNHNY and CDR2 is SVGAGI in the germline V gene (reference sequence).

The rearrangement uses TRBV5-4 and TRBJ2-1; 13 bases map to TRBD2. The germline V gene encodes CDR1 SGHNT and CDR2 YYREEE (reference sequence). This CDR3 is built from 16 residues. The junction had 3 bases not matched to a gene; V was cut back by 3 bases and J by 3 bases. The CDR3 loop reads CASSSRTSGSYNEQFF. The CDR3 nucleotides are TGTGCCAGCAGCTCAAGGACTAGCGGGAGCTACAATGAGCAGTTCTTC.

V usage is TRBV5-4 and J usage is TRBJ2-5; 10 nucleotides line up with TRBD1. CDR1 and CDR2 (germline): SGHNT, YYREEE (reference sequence). J lost 4 bases, V lost 4 bases, and 7 bases had no gene match. CDR3 length: 15 amino acids. For the CDR3, the DNA is TGTGCCAGCAGCGACCCGACAGGGGGCGGAGAGACCCAGTACTTC. Protein product: CASSDPTGGGETQYF.